This T cell receptor beta chain was identified during a study of vaccination and CD4 T cells after COVID-19. With the Oncomine TCR Beta short-read assay, DNA from cultured CD4+ T cells was sequenced. TCRdb reprocessed the PCR reads with MiXCR, giving one entry per CDR3 protein. The sample consists of around 3,900 distinct CDR3 sequences, about 71% of them appearing once. CDR1 MDHEN and CDR2 SYDVKM come from the germline V gene. V shed 4 bases and J shed 9 bases, with 24 bases lying between them. CDR3 length equals 16 residues. Of note for this clonotype: Its antigen is not identified.

Treatment meaning: roughly nine-day PBMC culture with coronavirus spike peptide pools or control peptides (ViraFEST assay). With peptide pools, ViraFEST first expanded antigen-specific T cells and afterwards sequenced their TCRs. The sequence was collected from a human donor who had recovered from COVID-19. This chain joins TRBV28 and TRBJ1-2; the D gene is possibly TRBD1 (6 bases). Sequencing input: CD4+ T cells from blood, cultured in vitro. As DNA, the CDR3 is TGTGCCAGCAGTTCTGGTCCACAGGGACTAACTTCGAGCTACACCTTC. This encodes CASSSGPQGLTSSYTF.